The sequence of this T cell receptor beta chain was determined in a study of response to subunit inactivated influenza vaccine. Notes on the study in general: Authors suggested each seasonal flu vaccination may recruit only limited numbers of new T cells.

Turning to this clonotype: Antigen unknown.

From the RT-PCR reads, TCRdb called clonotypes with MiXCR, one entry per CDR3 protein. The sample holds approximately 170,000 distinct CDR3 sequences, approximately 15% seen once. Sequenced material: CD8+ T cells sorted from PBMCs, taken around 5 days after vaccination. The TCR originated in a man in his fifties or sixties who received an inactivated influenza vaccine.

CDR3 in amino acids: CASSTPGGSYEQYF. CDR3 nucleotides: TGTGCCAGCAGTACTCCAGGGGGCTCCTACGAGCAGTACTTC. The chain combines TRBV6-5 with TRBJ2-7; 7 bases map to TRBD1. V shed 5 bases, J shed 0 bases, and the junction held 4 bases outside the gene matches. The CDR3 runs 14 residues. Germline values: CDR1 MNHEY, CDR2 SVGAGI.